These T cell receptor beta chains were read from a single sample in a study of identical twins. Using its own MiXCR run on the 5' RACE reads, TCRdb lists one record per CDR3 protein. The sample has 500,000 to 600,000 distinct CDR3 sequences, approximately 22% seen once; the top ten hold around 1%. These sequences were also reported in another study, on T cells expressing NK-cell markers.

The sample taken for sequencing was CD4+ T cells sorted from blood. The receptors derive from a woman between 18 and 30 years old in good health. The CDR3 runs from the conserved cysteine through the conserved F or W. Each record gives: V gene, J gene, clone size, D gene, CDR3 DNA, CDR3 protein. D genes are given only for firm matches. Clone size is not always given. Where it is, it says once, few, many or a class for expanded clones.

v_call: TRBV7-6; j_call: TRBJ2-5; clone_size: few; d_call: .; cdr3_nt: TGTGCCAGCAGCTTAGATGAGCGGGAGACCCAGTACTTC; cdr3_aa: CASSLDERETQYF
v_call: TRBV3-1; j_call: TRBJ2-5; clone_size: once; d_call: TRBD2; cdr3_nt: TGTGCCAGCAGCCCTGGTGGCGGGGGAGAGACCCAGTACTTC; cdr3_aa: CASSPGGGGETQYF
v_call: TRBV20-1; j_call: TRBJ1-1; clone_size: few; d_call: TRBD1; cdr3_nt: TGCAGTGCTCCAGGGACAGGGAGGGGGAACACTGAAGCTTTCTTT; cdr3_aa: CSAPGTGRGNTEAFF
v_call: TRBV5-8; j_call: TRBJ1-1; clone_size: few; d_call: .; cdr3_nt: TGTGCCAGCAGCTTCGGGGGGGCCACTGAAGCTTTCTTT; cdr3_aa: CASSFGGATEAFF
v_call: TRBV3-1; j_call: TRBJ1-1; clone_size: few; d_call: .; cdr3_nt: TGTGCCAGCAGTACTATCATCGGCTCTGAAGCTTTCTTT; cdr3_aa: CASSTIIGSEAFF
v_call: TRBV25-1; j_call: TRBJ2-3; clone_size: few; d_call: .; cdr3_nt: TGTGCCAGCACCCCCGCCCGGGGGGCCTCTGATACGCAGTATTTT; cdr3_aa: CASTPARGASDTQYF
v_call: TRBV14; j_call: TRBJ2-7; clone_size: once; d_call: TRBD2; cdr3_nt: TGTGCCAGCAGCCAAGCGTGGGCGGGAGGGAGGCACGAGCAGTACTTC; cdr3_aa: CASSQAWAGGRHEQYF
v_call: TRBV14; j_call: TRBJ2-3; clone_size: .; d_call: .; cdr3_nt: TGTGCCAGCAGCCAAGTTGGCCGTATTAACGCCGATACGCAGTATTTT; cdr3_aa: CASSQVGRINADTQYF
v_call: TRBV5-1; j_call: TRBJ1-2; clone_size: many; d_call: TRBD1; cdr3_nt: TGCGCCAGCAGCTTGGCCGCACAGGGGGCGCACGATGGCTACACCTTC; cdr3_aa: CASSLAAQGAHDGYTF
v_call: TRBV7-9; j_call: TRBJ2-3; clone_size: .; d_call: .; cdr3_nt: TGTGCCAGCAGCATCCGACAGTTTACTAGCACAGATACGCAGTATTTT; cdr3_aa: CASSIRQFTSTDTQYF
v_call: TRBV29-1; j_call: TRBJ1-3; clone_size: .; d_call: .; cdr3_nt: TGCAGCGTTGACAACCCGGTAGCAGCAGGAAACACCATATATTTT; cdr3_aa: CSVDNPVAAGNTIYF
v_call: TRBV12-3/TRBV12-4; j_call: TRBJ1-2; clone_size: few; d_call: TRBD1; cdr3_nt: TGTGCCAGCAGCCCCGACAGGGAAGTCTATGGCTACACCTTC; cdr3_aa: CASSPDREVYGYTF
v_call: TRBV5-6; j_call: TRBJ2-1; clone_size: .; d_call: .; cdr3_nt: TGTGCCAGCAGCACCCGACTTCCGTCCTACAATGAGCAGTTCTTC; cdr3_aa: CASSTRLPSYNEQFF
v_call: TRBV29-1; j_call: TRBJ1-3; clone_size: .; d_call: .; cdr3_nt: TGCAGCGCGCTACGGGGCAGCAGCTCTGGAAACACCATATATTTT; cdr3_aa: CSALRGSSSGNTIYF
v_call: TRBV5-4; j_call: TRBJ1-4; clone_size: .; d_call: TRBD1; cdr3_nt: TGTGCCAGCAGCTCGGGACAGCTAAATGAAAAACTGTTTTTT; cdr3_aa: CASSSGQLNEKLFF
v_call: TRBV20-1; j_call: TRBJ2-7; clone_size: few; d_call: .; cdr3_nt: TGCAGTGCTAGACGGGGGGAGCAGTACTTC; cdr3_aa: CSARRGEQYF
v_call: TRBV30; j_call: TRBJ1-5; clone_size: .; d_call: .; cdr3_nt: TGTGCCTGGAGTGTACGGGGGGTTCAGCCCCAGCATTTT; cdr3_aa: CAWSVRGVQPQHF
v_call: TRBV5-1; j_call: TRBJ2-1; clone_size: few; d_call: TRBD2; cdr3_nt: TGCGCCAGCAGATTTTGGGCTCTAGCGGGGGGGCCGAATGAGCAGTTCTTC; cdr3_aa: CASRFWALAGGPNEQFF
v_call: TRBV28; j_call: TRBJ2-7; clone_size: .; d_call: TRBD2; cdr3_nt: TGTGCCAGCAGTTTTCTGGCTAGCGGGTCCTACGAGCAGTACTTC; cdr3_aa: CASSFLASGSYEQYF
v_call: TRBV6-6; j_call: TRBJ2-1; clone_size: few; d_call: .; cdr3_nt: TGTGCCAGCAGTTACCGGACCGCTAATGAGCAGTTCTTC; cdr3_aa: CASSYRTANEQFF
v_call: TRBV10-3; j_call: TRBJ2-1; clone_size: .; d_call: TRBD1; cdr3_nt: TGTGCCATCAGTGATCCCCCGGGACAGGGGGCCAATGAGCAGTTCTTC; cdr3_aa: CAISDPPGQGANEQFF
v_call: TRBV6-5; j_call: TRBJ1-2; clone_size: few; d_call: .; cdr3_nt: TGTGCCAGCACCCATCGGGGTTATGGCTACACCTTC; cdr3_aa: CASTHRGYGYTF
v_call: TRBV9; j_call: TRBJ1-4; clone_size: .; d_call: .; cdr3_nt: TGTGCCAGCAGCGTAGACCCAGGGGCAACTAATGAAAAACTGTTTTTT; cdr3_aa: CASSVDPGATNEKLFF
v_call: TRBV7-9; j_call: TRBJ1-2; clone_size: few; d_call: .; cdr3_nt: TGTGCCAGCAGCCACGACTATGGCTACACCTTC; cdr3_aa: CASSHDYGYTF
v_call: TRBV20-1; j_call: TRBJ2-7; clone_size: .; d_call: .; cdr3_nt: TGCAGTGCTAGAGATGTGGCGGGTTCGGGAGAGCAGTACTTC; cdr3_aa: CSARDVAGSGEQYF
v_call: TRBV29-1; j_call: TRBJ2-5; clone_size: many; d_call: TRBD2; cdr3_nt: TGCAGCGTTGTTCCTAGCGGGGGACAAGAGACCCAGTACTTC; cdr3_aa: CSVVPSGGQETQYF
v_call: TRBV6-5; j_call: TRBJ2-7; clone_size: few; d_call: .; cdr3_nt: TGTGCCAGCAGTTACTCGATCGGGCAGGATAATGAGCAGTACTTC; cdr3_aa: CASSYSIGQDNEQYF
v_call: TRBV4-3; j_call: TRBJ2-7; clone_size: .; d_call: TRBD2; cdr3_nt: TGCGCCAGCAGCCATGATCCCAATAGCGGGAGGGTCGACGAGCAGTACTTC; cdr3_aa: CASSHDPNSGRVDEQYF
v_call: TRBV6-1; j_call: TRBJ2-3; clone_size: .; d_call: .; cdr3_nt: TGTGCCACCCGGTGGGTTGGACAGCGCACAGATACGCAGTATTTT; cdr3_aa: CATRWVGQRTDTQYF
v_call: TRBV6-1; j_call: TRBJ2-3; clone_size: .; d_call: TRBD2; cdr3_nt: TGTGCCAGCAAATTAGGGACTAGCACGGGCAGGACAGATACGCAGTATTTT; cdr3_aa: CASKLGTSTGRTDTQYF
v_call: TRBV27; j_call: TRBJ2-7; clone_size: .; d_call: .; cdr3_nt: TGTGCCAGCAGTTTTTATAGGGACATAAACTACGAGCAGTACTTC; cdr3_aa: CASSFYRDINYEQYF
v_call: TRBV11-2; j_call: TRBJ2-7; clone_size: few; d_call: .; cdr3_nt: TGTGCCAGCAGCTTAGAACAGGAACCCTACGAGCAGTACTTC; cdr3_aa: CASSLEQEPYEQYF
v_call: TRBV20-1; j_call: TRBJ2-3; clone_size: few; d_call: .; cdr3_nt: TGCAGTGCTAGAGATCTGGGTTATTTCACAGATACGCAGTATTTT; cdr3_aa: CSARDLGYFTDTQYF
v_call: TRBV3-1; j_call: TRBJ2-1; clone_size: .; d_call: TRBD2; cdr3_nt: TGTGCCAGCGGTAGTAGCGGGTTCCCCGAGCAGTTCTTC; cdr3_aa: CASGSSGFPEQFF
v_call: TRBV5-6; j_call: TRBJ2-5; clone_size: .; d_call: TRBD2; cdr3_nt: TGTGCCAGCAGCTTTGGACTAGCGGGTACCGAGACCCAGTACTTC; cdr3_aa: CASSFGLAGTETQYF
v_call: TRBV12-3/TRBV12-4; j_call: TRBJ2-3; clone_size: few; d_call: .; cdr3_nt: TGTGCCAGCAGCCGCCGGATGAATACGCAGTATTTT; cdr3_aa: CASSRRMNTQYF
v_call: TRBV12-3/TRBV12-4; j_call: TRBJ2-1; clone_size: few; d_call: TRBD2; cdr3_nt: TGTGCCAGCAGCGTTAGCGGGATCGAGCAGTTCTTC; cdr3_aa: CASSVSGIEQFF
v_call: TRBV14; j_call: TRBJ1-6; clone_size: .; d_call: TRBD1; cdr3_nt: TGTGCCAGCAGCGCCGGGGACAGGCTCTTTAATAATTCACCCCTCCACTTT; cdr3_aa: CASSAGDRLFNNSPLHF
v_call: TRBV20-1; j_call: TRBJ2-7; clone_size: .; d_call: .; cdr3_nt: TGCAGTGCTAGAGATCTCCGATACGAGCAGTACTTC; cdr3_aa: CSARDLRYEQYF
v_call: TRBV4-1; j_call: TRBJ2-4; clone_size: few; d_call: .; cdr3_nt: TGCGCCAGCAGCCAAGTTCATCAGGAGAACATTCAGTACTTC; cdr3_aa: CASSQVHQENIQYF
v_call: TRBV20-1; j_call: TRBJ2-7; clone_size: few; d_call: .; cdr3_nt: TGCAGTGCTAGCCCCCGAGGCGGTGGGAACTACGAGCAGTACTTC; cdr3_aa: CSASPRGGGNYEQYF
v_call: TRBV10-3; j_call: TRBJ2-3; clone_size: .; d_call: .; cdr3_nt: TGTGCCATCAGCGGTCGCACAGATACGCAGTATTTT; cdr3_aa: CAISGRTDTQYF
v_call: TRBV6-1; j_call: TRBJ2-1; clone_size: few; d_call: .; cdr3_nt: TGTGCCAGCAGCAAAGGGAGTGCAGGTTACAATGAGCAGTTCTTC; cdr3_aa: CASSKGSAGYNEQFF
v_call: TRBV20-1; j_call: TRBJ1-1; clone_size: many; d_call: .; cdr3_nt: TGCAGTGCTCTTAACTTGGACGGCAACACTGAAGCTTTCTTT; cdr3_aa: CSALNLDGNTEAFF
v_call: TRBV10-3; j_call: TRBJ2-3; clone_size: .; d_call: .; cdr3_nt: TGTGCCATCACTGGCGACACAGATACGCAGTATTTT; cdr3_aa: CAITGDTDTQYF
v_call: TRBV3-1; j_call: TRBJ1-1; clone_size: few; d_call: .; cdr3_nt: TGTGCCAGCAGCCAAAAGCCCCGTTCGGGGGGCAGAGTGAACACTGAAGCTTTCTTT; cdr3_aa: CASSQKPRSGGRVNTEAFF
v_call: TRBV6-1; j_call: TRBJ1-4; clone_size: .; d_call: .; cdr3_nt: TGTGCCAGCACCCAGGGAGGGGATGAAAAACTGTTTTTT; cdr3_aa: CASTQGGDEKLFF
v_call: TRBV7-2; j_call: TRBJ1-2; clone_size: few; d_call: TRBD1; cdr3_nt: TGTGCCAGCAGCCGTGTGGGACAGGGCAACTATGGCTACACCTTC; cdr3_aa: CASSRVGQGNYGYTF
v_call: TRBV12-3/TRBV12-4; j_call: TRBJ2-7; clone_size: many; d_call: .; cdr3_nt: TGTGCCAGCTCCCAAGGGAGGAGGGTTTCATCCTACGAGCAGTACTTC; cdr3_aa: CASSQGRRVSSYEQYF
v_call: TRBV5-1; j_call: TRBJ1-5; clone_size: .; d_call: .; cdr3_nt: TGCGCCAGCAGCTTGGCCCCCTCGGGCAACCAGCCCCAGCATTTT; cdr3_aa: CASSLAPSGNQPQHF
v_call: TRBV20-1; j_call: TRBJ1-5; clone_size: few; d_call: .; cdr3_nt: TGCAGTCTCACCAGGGGTGATTATGAGTCCCAGCATTTT; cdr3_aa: CSLTRGDYESQHF
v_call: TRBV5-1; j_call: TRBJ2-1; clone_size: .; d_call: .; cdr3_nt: TGCGCCAGCAGCCATCCAAGGGACACGAAGGGGGGACAGTTCTTC; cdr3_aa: CASSHPRDTKGGQFF